This T cell receptor (beta chain) was profiled in a study of beta chain features in type 1 diabetes. General observations from the study: There was a moderate but significant shortening of TCRB CDR3s in all four CD4+ subsets of Type 1 diabetes patients. Naive, central memory and Treg TCRB repertoires seemed to resemble each other more closely in patients than they did in healthy donors. At VDJ recombination sites, type 1 diabetes patients had fewer insertions and more deleted nucleotides.

The investigators reverse transcribed all of the isolated RNA, so they sequenced expressed TCRB transcripts. Measured with immunoSEQ multiplex PCR; TCRdb has only the in-frame clones, and not every one. Among about 270,000 clones listed, 14% were seen once. Comments on this clone: Its specificity is unknown.

V lost 1 base and J 8 bases, leaving 9 bases between the germline ends. Germline-derived CDR1 and CDR2 are SEHNR and FQNEAQ (reference sequence). This CDR3 spans 13 amino acids. Sample: naive CD4+ T cells from blood. V gene TRBV7-9 combines with J gene TRBJ2-4; D gene uncertain. The receptor comes from a man under 40 with type 1 diabetes. CDR3: CASSLESTDIQYF. Here the CDR3 DNA reads TGTGCCAGCAGCTTAGAGTCTACGGACATTCAGTACTTC. Full variable domain (remainder filled in from reference TRBV7-9 and TRBJ2-4): DTGVSQNPRHKITKRGQNVTFRCDPISEHNRLYWYRQTLGQGPEFLTYFQNEAQLEKSRLLSDRFSAERPKGSFSTLEIQRTEQGDSAMYLCASSLESTDIQYFGAGTRLSVL.